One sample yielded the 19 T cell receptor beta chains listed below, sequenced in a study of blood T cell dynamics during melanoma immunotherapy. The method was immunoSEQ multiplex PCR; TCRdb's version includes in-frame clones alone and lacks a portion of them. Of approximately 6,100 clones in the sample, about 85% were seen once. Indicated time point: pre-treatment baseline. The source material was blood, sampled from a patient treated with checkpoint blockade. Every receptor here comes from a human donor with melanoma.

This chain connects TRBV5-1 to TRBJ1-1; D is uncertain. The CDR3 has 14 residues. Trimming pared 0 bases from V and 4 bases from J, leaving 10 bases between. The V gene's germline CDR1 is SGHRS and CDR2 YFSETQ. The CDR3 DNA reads TGCGCCAGCAGCTTGGCTGCGGCGGGCACTGAAGCTTTCTTT. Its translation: CASSLAAAGTEAFF. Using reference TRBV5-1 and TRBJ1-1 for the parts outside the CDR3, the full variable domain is KAGVTQTPRYLIKTRGQQVTLSCSPISGHRSVSWYQQTPGQGLQFLFEYFSETQRNKGNFPGRFSGRQFSNSRSEMNVSTLELGDSALYLCASSLAAAGTEAFFGQGTRLTVV.

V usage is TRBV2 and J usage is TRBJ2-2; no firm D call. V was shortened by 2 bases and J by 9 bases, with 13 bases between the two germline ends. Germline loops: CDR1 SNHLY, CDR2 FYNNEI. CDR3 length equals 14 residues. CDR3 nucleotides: TGTGCCAGCAGTGAACGAGGCCCCCCCTGGGAGCTGTTTTTT. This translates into CASSERGPPWELFF. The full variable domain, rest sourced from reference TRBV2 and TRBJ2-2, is EPEVTQTPSHQVTQMGQEVILRCVPISNHLYFYWYRQILGQKVEFLVSFYNNEISEKSEIFDDQFSVERPDGSNFTLKIRSTKLEDSAMYFCASSERGPPWELFFGEGSRLTVL.

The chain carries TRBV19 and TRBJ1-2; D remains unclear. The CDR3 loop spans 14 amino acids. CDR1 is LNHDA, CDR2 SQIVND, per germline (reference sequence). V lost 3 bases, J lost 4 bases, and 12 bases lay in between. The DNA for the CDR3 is TGTGCCAGTAGTATTGAACAGAACGCCTATGGCTACACCTTC. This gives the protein CASSIEQNAYGYTF.

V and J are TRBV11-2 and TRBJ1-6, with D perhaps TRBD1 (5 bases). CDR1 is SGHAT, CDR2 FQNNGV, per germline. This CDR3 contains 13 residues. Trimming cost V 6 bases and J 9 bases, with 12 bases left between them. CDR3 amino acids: CASSQGARSPLHF. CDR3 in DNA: TGTGCCAGCAGTCAGGGAGCTCGTTCACCCCTCCACTTT.

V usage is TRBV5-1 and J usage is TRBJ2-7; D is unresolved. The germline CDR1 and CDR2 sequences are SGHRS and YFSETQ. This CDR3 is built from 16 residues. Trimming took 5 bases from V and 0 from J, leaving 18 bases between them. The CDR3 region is CASSYGFGRSSYEQYF. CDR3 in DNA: TGCGCCAGCAGTTATGGGTTTGGCAGGAGCTCCTACGAGCAGTACTTC. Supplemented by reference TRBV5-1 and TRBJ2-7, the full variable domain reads KAGVTQTPRYLIKTRGQQVTLSCSPISGHRSVSWYQQTPGQGLQFLFEYFSETQRNKGNFPGRFSGRQFSNSRSEMNVSTLELGDSALYLCASSYGFGRSSYEQYFGPGTRLTVT.

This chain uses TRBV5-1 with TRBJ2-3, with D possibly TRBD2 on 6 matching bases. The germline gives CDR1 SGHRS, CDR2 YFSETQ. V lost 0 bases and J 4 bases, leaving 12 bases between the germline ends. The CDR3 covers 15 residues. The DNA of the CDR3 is TGCGCCAGCAGCTTGGGTGGGGGGTTACCAGATACGCAGTATTTT. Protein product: CASSLGGGLPDTQYF.

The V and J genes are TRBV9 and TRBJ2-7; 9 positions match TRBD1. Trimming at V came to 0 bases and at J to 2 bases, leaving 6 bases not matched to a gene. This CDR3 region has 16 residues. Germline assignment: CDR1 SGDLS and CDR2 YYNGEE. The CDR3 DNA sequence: TGTGCCAGCAGCGTAGGCTGGGGGACAGGGACCTACGAGCAGTACTTC. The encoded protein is CASSVGWGTGTYEQYF. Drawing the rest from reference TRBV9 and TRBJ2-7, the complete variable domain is DSGVTQTPKHLITATGQRVTLRCSPRSGDLSVYWYQQSLDQGLQFLIQYYNGEERAKGNILERFSAQQFPDLHSELNLSSLELGDSALYFCASSVGWGTGTYEQYFGPGTRLTVT.

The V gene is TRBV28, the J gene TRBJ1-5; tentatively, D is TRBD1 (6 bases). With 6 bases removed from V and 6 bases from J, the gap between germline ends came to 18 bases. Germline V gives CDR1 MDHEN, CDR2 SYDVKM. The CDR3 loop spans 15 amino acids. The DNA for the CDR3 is TGTGCCAGCAGCGTCCCACAGGGCGGAGGTCAGCCCCAGCATTTT. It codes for CASSVPQGGGQPQHF.

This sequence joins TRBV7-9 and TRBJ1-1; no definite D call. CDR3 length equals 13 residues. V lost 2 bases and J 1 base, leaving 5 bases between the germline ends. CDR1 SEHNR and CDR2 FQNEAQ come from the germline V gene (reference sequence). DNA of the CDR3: TGTGCCAGCAGCTTAAAACAGAACACTGAAGCTTTCTTT. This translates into CASSLKQNTEAFF.

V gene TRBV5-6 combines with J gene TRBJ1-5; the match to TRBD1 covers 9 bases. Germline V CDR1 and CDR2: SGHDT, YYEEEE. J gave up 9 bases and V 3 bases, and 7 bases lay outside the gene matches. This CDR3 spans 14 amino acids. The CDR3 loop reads CASSWSGTGRPQHF. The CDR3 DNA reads TGTGCCAGCAGCTGGTCCGGGACAGGGCGGCCCCAGCATTTT.

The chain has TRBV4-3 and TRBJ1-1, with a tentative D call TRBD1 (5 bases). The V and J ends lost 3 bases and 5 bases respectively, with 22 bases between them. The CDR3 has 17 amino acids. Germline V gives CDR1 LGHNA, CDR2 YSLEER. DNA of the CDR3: TGCGCCAGCAGCCATAAAGAGGGGTTAGGACCGGGGACTGAAGCTTTCTTT. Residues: CASSHKEGLGPGTEAFF.

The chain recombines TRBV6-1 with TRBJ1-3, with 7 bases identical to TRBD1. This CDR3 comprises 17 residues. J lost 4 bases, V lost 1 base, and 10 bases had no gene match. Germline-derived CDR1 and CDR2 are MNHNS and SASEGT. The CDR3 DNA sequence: TGTGCCAGCAGTGAAGTCGGGTCAGGGGGGAAAGGAAACACCATATATTTT. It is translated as CASSEVGSGGKGNTIYF.

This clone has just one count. CDR3 DNA sequence: TGTGCCAGCAGCTTACGTGGGGTGGGGGGCAACTATGGCTACACCTTC. Encoded protein: CASSLRGVGGNYGYTF. V usage is TRBV7-2 and J usage is TRBJ1-2; D is possibly TRBD1 (6 bases). V lost 2 bases to trimming and J lost 2 bases, with 15 bases between them. Germline CDR1 and CDR2: SGHTA and FQGNSA. CDR3 length: 16 residues.

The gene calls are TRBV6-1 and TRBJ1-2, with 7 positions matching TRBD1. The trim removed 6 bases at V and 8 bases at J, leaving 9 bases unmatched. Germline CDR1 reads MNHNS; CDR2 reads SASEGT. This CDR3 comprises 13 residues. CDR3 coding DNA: TGTGCCAGCAGGGAGACAGGGTCCGCCGGCTACACCTTC. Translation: CASRETGSAGYTF.

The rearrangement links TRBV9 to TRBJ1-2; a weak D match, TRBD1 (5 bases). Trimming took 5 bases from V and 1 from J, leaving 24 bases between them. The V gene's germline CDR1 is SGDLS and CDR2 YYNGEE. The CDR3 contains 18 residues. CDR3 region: CASRGTRDGGSINYGYTF. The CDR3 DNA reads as TGTGCCAGCAGAGGAACAAGGGACGGCGGATCGATTAACTATGGCTACACCTTC.

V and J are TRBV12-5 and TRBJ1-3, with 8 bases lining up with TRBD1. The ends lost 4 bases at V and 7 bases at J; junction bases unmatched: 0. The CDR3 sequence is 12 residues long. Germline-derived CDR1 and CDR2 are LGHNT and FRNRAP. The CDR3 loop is CASGWDRNTIYF. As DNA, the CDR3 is TGTGCTAGTGGTTGGGACAGGAACACCATATATTTT.

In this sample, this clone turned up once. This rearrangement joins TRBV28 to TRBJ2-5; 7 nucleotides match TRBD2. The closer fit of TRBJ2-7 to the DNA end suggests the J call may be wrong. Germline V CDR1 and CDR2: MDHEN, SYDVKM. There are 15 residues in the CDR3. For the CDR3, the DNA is TGTGCCAGCAGTTTATATTGGGGGGGAACCTACGAGCAGTACTTC. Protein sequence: CASSLYWGGTYEQYF.

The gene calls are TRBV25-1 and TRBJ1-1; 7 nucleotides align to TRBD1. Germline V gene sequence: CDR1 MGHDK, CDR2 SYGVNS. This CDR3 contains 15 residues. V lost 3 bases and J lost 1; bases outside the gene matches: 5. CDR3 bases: TGTGCCAGCAGTGAGCGACAGGGTGGGAACACTGAAGCTTTCTTT. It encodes CASSERQGGNTEAFF.

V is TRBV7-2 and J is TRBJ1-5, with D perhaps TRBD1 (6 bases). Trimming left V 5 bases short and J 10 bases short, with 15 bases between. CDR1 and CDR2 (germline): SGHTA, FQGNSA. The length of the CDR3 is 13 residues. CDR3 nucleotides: TGTGCCAGCAGCCCCACAGGGATTCATCCCCAGCATTTT. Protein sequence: CASSPTGIHPQHF.